This TCR beta chain was retrieved from a study of T cells in Graves' hyperthyroidism and ophthalmopathy. The TCR beta CDR3 regions underwent amplification using RNA transcripts as the source. The primer set for the first-round RT-PCR of the TCR CDR3 was HTBI. Using its own MiXCR run on the multiplex PCR reads, TCRdb lists one record per CDR3 protein. The sample has around 760,000 distinct CDR3 sequences; roughly a third are singletons. Between the trimmed V and J ends, which lost 7 bases and 0 bases, there was a span of 9 bases. The CDR3 length is 13 residues. The germline V gene has CDR1 MNHEY and CDR2 SVGEGT. Graves' hyperthyroidism was deemed stable given no ophthalmopathy progression within 18 months. This clonotype was picked up a small number of times. Its antigen is not known. Overall study findings and caveats: Most clonotypes expanded in thyroid above 0.001 were likewise present in blood.

This sequence joins TRBV6-2 or TRBV6-3 and TRBJ1-1, with no clear D. Sequencing used blood. The receptor was isolated from a woman between 35 and 50 years old with Graves' hyperthyroidism. CDR3 DNA sequence: TGTGCCAGCAAGAAAGACTTGAACACTGAAGCTTTCTTT. Its protein product is CASKKDLNTEAFF.